This TCR beta chain was observed in a study of regulatory T cells in long-lasting Graves disease. The time point is: persistent/refractory GD, antithyroid drugs over 5 years with positive TRAb. After RNA was extracted from PBMCs, the TCR library was made from it. This clonotype occurred many times. The TCR beta library used iRepertoire HTBI primers with Arm-PCR amplification of CDR3. TCRdb used MiXCR to reprocess the multiplex PCR reads, holding one entry per CDR3 protein. The sample comprises about 470,000 distinct CDR3 sequences, 20% to 25% of which are singletons, and 7.1% rests with the top ten. The TCR was taken from a female donor with Graves disease. The sequencing used peripheral blood mononuclear cells (PBMCs), collected when the disease was refractory, from a patient treated with antithyroid drugs.

Written as DNA, the CDR3 is TGTGCCACCAGCAGAGATGCTTCCTACGAGCAGTACTTC. This codes for CATSRDASYEQYF. The V call is TRBV15, the J call TRBJ2-7; unclear D gene. Germline V gene data show CDR1 as LNHNV and CDR2 as YYDKDF (reference sequence). The length of the CDR3 is 13 residues. Trimming removed 0 bases at V and 1 base at J, with 4 bases between. Supplemented by reference TRBV15 and TRBJ2-7, the full variable domain reads DAMVIQNPRYQVTQFGKPVTLSCSQTLNHNVMYWYQQKSSQAPKLLFHYYDKDFNNEADTPDNFQSRRPNTSFCFLDIRSPGLGDTAMYLCATSRDASYEQYFGPGTRLTVT.